Presented here are 26 T cell receptor beta chains from one specimen sequenced in a study of identical twins. TCRdb passed the 5' RACE reads through MiXCR, listing each CDR3 protein once. This sample has around 510,000 distinct CDR3 sequences, with roughly 13% found just once. This same sample was also part of a study on yellow fever vaccine responses in identical twins.

Sequenced input: CD4+ T cells sorted from blood. Receptor source: a young woman in good health.

J is TRBJ1-5 and V is TRBV5-5, with TRBD1 matching over 7 bases. The V gene end was trimmed by 4 bases and the J gene end by 4 bases; junction bases not matched to a gene: 8. Germline CDR1 reads SGHKS; CDR2 reads YYEKEE (reference sequence). CDR3 length: 15 residues. The CDR3 region is CASSPSGGGNQPQHF. The CDR3 DNA follows: TGTGCCAGCAGCCCCTCAGGGGGTGGAAATCAGCCCCAGCATTTT.

V is TRBV7-9 and J is TRBJ2-7; 7 positions agree with TRBD1. CDR1 SEHNR and CDR2 FQNEAQ come from the germline V gene (reference sequence). The trim removed 4 bases at V and 2 bases at J, leaving 5 bases unmatched. The length of the CDR3 is 14 residues. The CDR3 protein is CASSYLQGPYEQYF. Here the CDR3 DNA reads TGTGCCAGCAGCTATTTACAGGGGCCCTACGAGCAGTACTTC.

This clonotype has a count of ten or more. The CDR3: CASSRGPGRPEQYF. Written as DNA, the CDR3 is TGTGCCAGCAGCCGCGGGCCAGGGAGGCCCGAGCAGTACTTC. V gene TRBV12-3 or TRBV12-4 combines with J gene TRBJ2-7, with D maybe TRBD2 (6 bases). V lost 6 bases and J lost 6, with 18 bases in between. CDR3 length equals 14 residues.

The rearrangement uses TRBV3-1 and TRBJ1-1, with D hard to call. V was clipped by 0 bases and J by 11 bases, with 16 bases between them. Germline CDR1 is LGHDT and CDR2 is YNNKEL (reference sequence). The CDR3 has 14 residues. CDR3 nucleotide sequence: TGTGCCAGCAGCCAAGATATGAGAAAACGGTGGGCTTTCTTT. The encoded protein is CASSQDMRKRWAFF.

This clonotype was counted once. In DNA, the CDR3 is TGTGCCAGCAGCCCCAGGCTAGCGGGGAACACCGGGGAGCTGTTTTTT. This sequence encodes CASSPRLAGNTGELFF. The V and J genes are TRBV7-2 and TRBJ2-2, with 8 nucleotides matching TRBD2. The CDR3 runs 16 residues. Germline assignment: CDR1 SGHTA and CDR2 FQGNSA. Losses at the gene ends were 5 bases for V and 1 base for J; bases not matched to a gene: 6.

This sequence joins TRBV11-2 and TRBJ2-3; tentative D call: TRBD2 (5 bases). This CDR3 is 15 amino acids long. In germline, CDR1 is SGHAT, CDR2 FQNNGV. V dropped 1 base and J dropped 4 bases, with 12 bases sitting between them. CDR3 nucleotides: TGTGCCAGCAGCTTAGGGCGGGTGGGGTCAGATACGCAGTATTTT. Its protein product is CASSLGRVGSDTQYF.

The chain carries TRBV25-1 and TRBJ1-6, with 7 nucleotides matching TRBD1. This CDR3 comprises 15 residues. Germline assignment: CDR1 MGHDK and CDR2 SYGVNS. V shed 6 bases, J shed 4 bases, and the junction held 6 bases outside the gene matches. The CDR3 loop reads CASRDRTPYNSPLHF. DNA for the CDR3: TGTGCCAGCAGGGACAGGACGCCTTATAATTCACCCCTCCACTTT.

This clonotype was recorded at least ten times. The CDR3 loop reads CAAGPFVVRDRGNGYTF. The CDR3 coding sequence is TGTGCAGCAGGCCCGTTCGTGGTTAGGGACAGGGGCAACGGCTACACCTTC. The chain links TRBV11-1 to TRBJ1-2, with TRBD1 matching over 10 bases. Germline values: CDR1 SGHAT, CDR2 FQDESV (reference sequence). The CDR3 covers 17 residues. Variable domain in full (rest from reference TRBV11-1 and TRBJ1-2): EAEVAQSPRYKITEKSQAVAFWCDPISGHATLYWYRQILGQGPELLVQFQDESVVDDSQLPKDRFSAERLKGVDSTLKIQPAELGDSAMYLCAAGPFVVRDRGNGYTFGSGTRLTVV.

This clonotype was found many times. The J gene is TRBJ1-2, the V gene TRBV28, with D perhaps matching TRBD1 (5 bases). The CDR3 is 14 amino acids. Germline CDR1 is MDHEN and CDR2 is SYDVKM. The V end was cut by 3 bases, the J end by 1 base, with 9 bases between. Here the CDR3 reads CASSLGQDNYGYTF. The DNA for the CDR3 is TGTGCCAGCAGTTTGGGGCAGGATAACTATGGCTACACCTTC.

There are a few counts of this clonotype. V and J are TRBV10-3 and TRBJ2-7; D gene unclear. The V gene lost 7 bases and the J gene lost 0 bases, with 16 bases spanning the gap. The CDR3 consists of 15 residues. Germline values: CDR1 ENHRY, CDR2 SYGVKD. CDR3 nucleotides: TGTGCCATCACCGATGGGCTCTCCAGCTCCTACGAGCAGTACTTC. Translation gives CAITDGLSSSYEQYF.

The chain links TRBV5-4 to TRBJ2-3; D remains ambiguous. Looked up from germline, CDR1 is SGHNT and CDR2 is YYREEE (reference sequence). V shed 4 bases and J shed 1 base, with 10 bases lying between them. The CDR3 runs 14 residues. CDR3 loop: CASSATAGTDTQYF. CDR3 DNA: TGTGCCAGCAGCGCCACCGCGGGCACAGATACGCAGTATTTT.

This clonotype was recorded a few times. This chain uses TRBV5-5 with TRBJ2-7; D is perhaps TRBD1 or TRBD2 (7 bases each). Germline V gene sequence: CDR1 SGHKS, CDR2 YYEKEE (reference sequence). V lost 6 bases and J lost 3, with 16 bases in between. The CDR3 has 14 residues. Written as DNA, the CDR3 is TGTGCCAGCATCAGGGGGGGGAGCGGCTACGAGCAGTACTTC. Amino acid sequence: CASIRGGSGYEQYF. Based on the CDR3 plus reference TRBV5-5 and TRBJ2-7, the full variable domain is DAGVTQSPTHLIKTRGQQVTLRCSPISGHKSVSWYQQVLGQGPQFIFQYYEKEERGRGNFPDRFSARQFPNYSSELNVNALLLGDSALYLCASIRGGSGYEQYFGPGTRLTVT.

This chain connects TRBV10-3 to TRBJ2-2; 7 bases are a match to TRBD1. The trim removed 6 bases at V and 2 bases at J, leaving 12 bases unmatched. CDR1 is ENHRY, CDR2 SYGVKD, per germline. The CDR3 is 17 residues long. CDR3 protein: CAISDLTGLPNTGELFF. The CDR3 bases are TGTGCCATCAGCGACCTGACAGGGCTCCCCAACACCGGGGAGCTGTTTTTT.

This clonotype was counted many times. The chain recombines TRBV29-1 with TRBJ2-3, with D tentatively TRBD1 (6 bases). The germline V gene has CDR1 SQVTM and CDR2 ANQGSEA. Trimming took 6 bases from V and 3 from J, leaving 13 bases between them. The CDR3 is made up of 13 amino acids. The DNA of the CDR3 is TGCAGCGTCCGGACCCAGGGGACAGATACGCAGTATTTT. It encodes CSVRTQGTDTQYF.

This rearrangement joins TRBV12-5 to TRBJ2-2; the D is unclear. CDR1 is LGHNT, CDR2 FRNRAP, per germline. With 5 bases removed from V and 13 bases from J, the gap between germline ends came to 14 bases. CDR3 length: 12 amino acids. CDR3 amino acids: CASGLRTERLFF. The DNA of the CDR3 is TGTGCTAGTGGTCTTAGGACGGAGCGGCTGTTTTTT.

This clonotype occurred a few times. The chain uses TRBV29-1 and TRBJ1-2, with D perhaps TRBD1 (5 bases). The germline gives CDR1 SQVTM, CDR2 ANQGSEA. Trimming removed 6 bases from V and 7 bases from J, with 24 bases in between. This CDR3 is built from 15 residues. In DNA form, the CDR3 reads TGCAGCGTACGGACCGGGACTGGGACTGTTAGTGGCTACACCTTC. The encoded protein is CSVRTGTGTVSGYTF.

The chain carries TRBV20-1 and TRBJ2-3, with D perhaps TRBD1 (5 bases). V dropped 6 bases and J dropped 3 bases, with 13 bases sitting between them. CDR3 length: 13 residues. Germline CDR1 and CDR2: DFQATT and SNEGSKA (reference sequence). CDR3 sequence: CSAIYPGTDTQYF. The CDR3 nucleotides read TGCAGTGCGATATATCCAGGGACAGATACGCAGTATTTT.

This clonotype was detected only a few times. The chain uses TRBV29-1 and TRBJ2-5; 7 bases fit TRBD2. This CDR3 has 16 residues. The ends lost 0 bases at V and 0 bases at J; junction bases unmatched: 7. The V gene's germline CDR1 is SQVTM and CDR2 ANQGSEA. The DNA of the CDR3 is TGCAGCGTTGAAGAAGTAGCAGCGGGGCACCAAGAGACCCAGTACTTC. Translated: CSVEEVAAGHQETQYF.

The chain has TRBV6-1 and TRBJ1-1; D is possibly TRBD1 (5 bases). Germline CDR1 and CDR2: MNHNS and SASEGT. The CDR3 runs 15 residues. V lost 8 bases to trimming and J lost 0 bases, with 16 bases between them. The CDR3 sequence is CASGAGNLMNTEAFF. The CDR3 DNA follows: TGTGCCAGCGGGGCCGGGAACCTCATGAACACTGAAGCTTTCTTT.

This clonotype was picked up many times. This chain connects TRBV29-1 to TRBJ2-5; D is uncertain. Germline CDR1 reads SQVTM; CDR2 reads ANQGSEA. With 4 bases removed from V and 4 bases from J, the gap between germline ends came to 13 bases. This CDR3 spans 13 amino acids. Here the CDR3 reads CSVAERRPETQYF. The CDR3 nucleotides are TGCAGCGTTGCCGAGCGCCGACCAGAGACCCAGTACTTC.

The DNA of the CDR3 is TGTGCCAGCAGCTTGTTCGGGCGGGCCAGCACAGATACGCAGTATTTT. Amino acids: CASSLFGRASTDTQYF. V is TRBV5-5 and J is TRBJ2-3, with D perhaps TRBD2 (5 bases). Trimming took off 1 base at V and 0 bases at J, with 12 bases between the two ends. CDR1 is SGHKS, CDR2 YYEKEE, per germline (reference sequence). The CDR3 sequence is 16 residues long.

V is TRBV20-1 and J is TRBJ2-3; TRBD2 is a possible D gene (6 bases). V lost 6 bases to trimming and J lost 9 bases, with 19 bases between them. The CDR3 contains 13 residues. From germline, CDR1 is DFQATT and CDR2 SNEGSKA (reference sequence). CDR3 coding DNA: TGCAGTGCCCCAGGAGGGGTATTTCGGACGCAGTATTTT. Its translation is CSAPGGVFRTQYF.

The table lists this clonotype with a few counts. V usage is TRBV12-5 and J usage is TRBJ1-3; TRBD1 aligns across 7 bases. Germline-derived CDR1 and CDR2 are LGHNT and FRNRAP. The V gene end was trimmed by 6 bases and the J gene end by 4 bases; junction bases not matched to a gene: 6. The CDR3 consists of 14 residues. The CDR3 here is CASGLTGSGNTIYF. The DNA of the CDR3 is TGTGCTAGTGGCTTGACAGGGAGCGGAAACACCATATATTTT. Using reference TRBV12-5 and TRBJ1-3 for the parts outside the CDR3, the full variable domain is DARVTQTPRHKVTEMGQEVTMRCQPILGHNTVFWYRQTMMQGLELLAYFRNRAPLDDSGMPKDRFSAEMPDATLATLKIQPSEPRDSAVYFCASGLTGSGNTIYFGEGSWLTVV.

The V and J genes are TRBV3-1 and TRBJ1-2, with 10 bases fitting TRBD1. The CDR3 has 15 amino acids. V lost 2 bases to trimming and J lost 5 bases; unmatched junction nucleotides: 5. In germline, CDR1 is LGHDT, CDR2 YNNKEL (reference sequence). DNA of the CDR3: TGTGCCAGCAGCCAACCGACAGGGGGCTTTTATGGCTACACCTTC. It codes for CASSQPTGGFYGYTF.

This chain uses TRBV7-2 with TRBJ1-2, with TRBD1 matching 8 bases. Germline loops: CDR1 SGHTA, CDR2 FQGNSA. The CDR3 loop spans 16 amino acids. Losses at the gene ends were 5 bases for V and 4 bases for J; bases not matched to a gene: 12. In DNA, the CDR3 is TGTGCCAGCAGCGCCAGCCAGGGGGCGCTTAGCTATGGCTACACCTTC. Translated: CASSASQGALSYGYTF.

This clonotype was found many times. The V call is TRBV20-1, the J call TRBJ2-2; 12 bases are shared with TRBD1. Germline CDR1 reads DFQATT; CDR2 reads SNEGSKA (reference sequence). CDR3 length: 16 residues. Trimming took 5 bases from V and 3 from J; bases not matched to a gene: 7. CDR3 region: CSAGDRGLIYTGELFF. For the CDR3, the DNA is TGCAGTGCTGGGGACAGGGGGCTGATATACACCGGGGAGCTGTTTTTT.